A single sample gave rise to the 27 T cell receptor beta chains below, sequenced in a study of CD8 T cells in Susac syndrome. Random hexamers served to reverse transcribe roughly 0.45 to 1 ug RNA. In TCRdb, the immunoSEQ multiplex PCR reads were re-called with MiXCR into one record per CDR3 protein. The sample has 120,000 to 150,000 distinct CDR3 sequences; 94% are singletons. Sample: CD8+ T cells from PBMCs. The receptors come from a human donor in good health.

This chain joins TRBV27 and TRBJ2-7, with TRBD1 matching over 10 bases. Looked up from germline, CDR1 is MNHEY and CDR2 is SMNVEV (reference sequence). The CDR3 contains 15 residues. With 4 bases clipped from V and 5 bases from J, the junction kept 8 bases outside the gene matches. The CDR3 coding sequence is TGTGCCAGCAGTTCACCAGACAGGGGGCTCGACGAGCAGTACTTC. It encodes CASSSPDRGLDEQYF.

The genes are TRBV2 and TRBJ2-7, with 7 bases matching TRBD1. There are 15 residues in the CDR3. V was clipped by 2 bases and J by 5 bases; unmatched bases: 9. Germline V gene lookup returns CDR1 SNHLY and CDR2 FYNNEI. CDR3 DNA sequence: TGTGCCAGCAGTGAAAGGTTACAGGGGTCCCACGAGCAGTACTTC. This codes for CASSERLQGSHEQYF. The full variable domain, with the rest looked up from reference TRBV2 and TRBJ2-7, is EPEVTQTPSHQVTQMGQEVILRCVPISNHLYFYWYRQILGQKVEFLVSFYNNEISEKSEIFDDQFSVERPDGSNFTLKIRSTKLEDSAMYFCASSERLQGSHEQYFGPGTRLTVT.

The rearrangement links TRBV9 to TRBJ1-3, with 9 bases identical to TRBD1. Germline V gives CDR1 SGDLS, CDR2 YYNGEE. J was trimmed by 7 bases and V by 3 bases; bases with no gene match: 14. The CDR3 loop spans 17 amino acids. CDR3 DNA sequence: TGTGCCAGCAGCGCACCCGCACAGGGGGCATCGGTGAACACCATATATTTT. Its protein is CASSAPAQGASVNTIYF.

The J gene is TRBJ2-4, the V gene TRBV11-1, with D possibly TRBD1 on 6 matching bases. Germline V lookup: CDR1 SGHAT, CDR2 FQDESV (reference sequence). V lost 4 bases, J lost 0 bases, and 25 bases lay in between. The CDR3 loop spans 20 amino acids. The CDR3 loop reads CASSWSTGFQLRSAKNIQYF. CDR3 bases: TGTGCCAGCAGCTGGTCTACAGGGTTCCAACTCCGATCAGCCAAAAACATTCAGTACTTC.

The chain joins TRBV4-3 to TRBJ2-1; 9 bases line up with TRBD2. The germline CDR1 and CDR2 sequences are LGHNA and YSLEER. This CDR3 comprises 16 residues. The trim removed 0 bases at V and 8 bases at J, leaving 8 bases unmatched. The CDR3 coding sequence is TGCGCCAGCAGCCAAGACCCGCGCGGGAGGGGAGATGAGCAGTTCTTC. Its protein product is CASSQDPRGRGDEQFF.

This sequence joins TRBV11-2 and TRBJ2-3, with D possibly matching TRBD2 (6 bases). Between the trimmed V and J ends, which lost 3 bases and 2 bases, there was a span of 12 bases. The CDR3 spans 15 residues. The germline V gene has CDR1 SGHAT and CDR2 FQNNGV. CDR3 DNA sequence: TGTGCCAGCAGCTTCACAGGCGGGGTCACAGATACGCAGTATTTT. This encodes CASSFTGGVTDTQYF.

The rearrangement links TRBV11-2 to TRBJ2-5; D gene ambiguous. Trimming cost V 1 base and J 4 bases, with 13 bases left between them. Looked up from germline, CDR1 is SGHAT and CDR2 is FQNNGV. CDR3 length: 15 residues. The CDR3: CASSLAGSRGETQYF. Here the CDR3 DNA reads TGTGCCAGCAGCTTAGCCGGGTCTCGCGGAGAGACCCAGTACTTC.

This chain joins TRBV28 and TRBJ2-3; D unclear. V lost 2 bases and J lost 2, with 8 bases in between. CDR3 length: 14 amino acids. Germline lookup yields CDR1 MDHEN and CDR2 SYDVKM. The CDR3 DNA reads as TGTGCCAGCAGTTTAGGTGGGAACACAGATACGCAGTATTTT. It specifies CASSLGGNTDTQYF.

The rearrangement joins TRBV27 to TRBJ2-7, with a weak D call TRBD2 (5 bases). CDR1 MNHEY and CDR2 SMNVEV come from the germline V gene (reference sequence). This CDR3 has 13 residues. Trimming pared 4 bases from V and 6 bases from J, leaving 13 bases between. The CDR3 here is CASSSELVPEQYF. The CDR3 nucleotides are TGTGCCAGCAGTTCGGAACTAGTTCCCGAGCAGTACTTC.

The V gene is TRBV27, the J gene TRBJ2-7; no clear D gene. The germline V gene encodes CDR1 MNHEY and CDR2 SMNVEV (reference sequence). This CDR3 has 12 residues. The V end was cut by 5 bases, the J end by 3 bases, with 8 bases between. The CDR3 here is CASSAPSYEQYF. Here the CDR3 DNA reads TGTGCCAGCAGTGCCCCTAGCTACGAGCAGTACTTC.

CDR3 loop: CASSLKGLAYSTDTQYF. Here the CDR3 DNA reads TGTGCCAGCAGCTTAAAGGGACTAGCGTATAGCACAGATACGCAGTATTTT. The chain joins TRBV7-3 to TRBJ2-3; TRBD2 matches 10 bases. Per germline, CDR1 SGHTA and CDR2 FQGTGA. Unmatched junction bases numbered 4, after V lost 1 base and J lost 0 bases. This CDR3 is built from 17 residues.

V is TRBV27 and J is TRBJ2-1, with TRBD2 matching 15 bases. Looked up from germline, CDR1 is MNHEY and CDR2 is SMNVEV (reference sequence). This CDR3 is 17 amino acids long. J was trimmed by 7 bases and V by 5 bases; bases with no gene match: 9. The CDR3, as DNA: TGTGCCAGCAGTCCTAGGACTAGCGGGAGGGCCAGTAATGAGCAGTTCTTC. This codes for CASSPRTSGRASNEQFF.

The chain couples TRBV12-3 or TRBV12-4 to TRBJ2-3; a weak D match, TRBD2 (6 bases). Deletions cut 5 bases from V and 4 bases from J, with 10 bases between. The CDR3 contains 13 residues. The CDR3: CASSHGGADTQYF. The CDR3 DNA sequence: TGTGCCAGCAGTCACGGGGGTGCAGATACGCAGTATTTT.

This chain uses TRBV7-9 with TRBJ2-7, with 10 bases fitting TRBD1. This CDR3 is built from 15 residues. V lost 5 bases, J lost 5 bases, and 9 bases stayed unmatched. CDR1 is SEHNR, CDR2 FQNEAQ, per germline (reference sequence). CDR3 DNA sequence: TGTGCCAGCAGCCAGTCCGGGACAGGGGAGAACGAGCAGTACTTC. Residues: CASSQSGTGENEQYF.

The J gene is TRBJ2-7, the V gene TRBV4-1; D ambiguous. Germline lookup yields CDR1 MGHRA and CDR2 YSYEKL. The CDR3 has 11 amino acids. V was shortened by 3 bases and J by 5 bases, with 5 bases between the two germline ends. The CDR3 DNA reads as TGCGCCAGCAGCCATGGCAACGAGCAGTACTTC. The encoded protein is CASSHGNEQYF.

CDR3 sequence: CASRSGREQTDTQYF. The CDR3 DNA is TGTGCCAGCAGGTCCGGGCGGGAGCAAACAGATACGCAGTATTTT. The chain employs TRBV2 and TRBJ2-3, with 7 bases matching TRBD2. The CDR3 sequence is 15 residues long. CDR1 and CDR2 (germline): SNHLY, FYNNEI. V gave up 6 bases and J gave up 3 bases; unmatched junction bases: 9.

The rearrangement joins TRBV18 to TRBJ1-1, with D possibly TRBD1 on 5 matching bases. CDR3 size: 12 residues. The germline CDR1 and CDR2 sequences are KGHSH and LQKENI. Trimming took 2 bases from V and 8 from J, leaving 9 bases between them. CDR3 sequence: CASSPGTTEAFF. CDR3 nucleotide sequence: TGTGCCAGCTCACCAGGGACTACAGAAGCTTTCTTT.

This chain connects TRBV7-9 to TRBJ2-1; 13 bases agree with TRBD2. The CDR3 has 16 residues. The J segment lost 7 bases and the V segment lost 6 bases, leaving 9 bases of the junction unmatched. From germline, CDR1 is SEHNR and CDR2 FQNEAQ (reference sequence). CDR3 in amino acids: CASSPTSGRSLNEQFF. The CDR3 DNA follows: TGTGCCAGCAGTCCGACTAGCGGGAGGTCATTAAATGAGCAGTTCTTC.

The genes are TRBV20-1 and TRBJ2-1; the D gene is possibly TRBD2 (6 bases). V was pared by 1 base and J by 4 bases, with 17 bases between. This CDR3 region has 16 residues. CDR1 and CDR2 (germline): DFQATT, SNEGSKA (reference sequence). The CDR3 DNA sequence: TGCAGTGCTAGAGCTGCGCCGGGAGCGGCTTACAATGAGCAGTTCTTC. This translates into CSARAAPGAAYNEQFF.

The chain couples TRBV20-1 to TRBJ2-2; D is undetermined. The CDR3 has 14 residues. Trimming left V 1 base short and J 7 bases short, with 13 bases between. The V gene's germline CDR1 is DFQATT and CDR2 SNEGSKA (reference sequence). For the CDR3, the DNA is TGCAGTGCTAGAGGGCATGGGGATGGCGGGGAGCTGTTTTTT. Translating it yields CSARGHGDGGELFF.

The chain carries TRBV4-3 and TRBJ2-1, with TRBD1 identical over 9 bases. The CDR3 covers 14 residues. Germline CDR1 reads LGHNA; CDR2 reads YSLEER. The V segment lost 4 bases and the J segment 10 bases; nucleotides outside the gene matches: 8. The CDR3 DNA follows: TGCGCCAGCAGCCGGAACAGGGGGCTACAGGAGCAGTTCTTC. Protein product: CASSRNRGLQEQFF.

The V and J genes are TRBV3-1 and TRBJ2-5; 8 nucleotides agree with TRBD1. The CDR3 extends over 14 amino acids. The V gene's germline CDR1 is LGHDT and CDR2 YNNKEL (reference sequence). After removal of 5 bases from V and 4 bases from J, the junction contained 6 bases not matched to a gene. The CDR3 nucleotides read TGTGCCAGCAGCACTTTTACAGGGGGAGAGACCCAGTACTTC. Its protein product is CASSTFTGGETQYF.

This clonotype occurred once. The genes are TRBV6-2 or TRBV6-3 and TRBJ2-7; tentative D call: TRBD1 (5 bases). This CDR3 is 15 amino acids long. Germline CDR1 MNHEY, CDR2 SVGEGT. The V end lost 6 bases, the J end lost 2 bases, and 17 bases lay between the germline ends. CDR3 DNA sequence: TGTGCCAGCAGCTCCCCCCAGGGCAGCCCCTACGAGCAGTACTTC. Amino acid sequence: CASSSPQGSPYEQYF.

The gene calls are TRBV9 and TRBJ2-5, with D uncertain. V was clipped by 4 bases and J by 5 bases, with 9 bases between them. Germline CDR1 SGDLS, CDR2 YYNGEE. The CDR3 is 12 residues long. For the CDR3, the DNA is TGTGCCAGCAGCTCTCCAGTGGAGACCCAGTACTTC. Its protein is CASSSPVETQYF. Full variable domain (outside the CDR3, taken from reference TRBV9 and TRBJ2-5): DSGVTQTPKHLITATGQRVTLRCSPRSGDLSVYWYQQSLDQGLQFLIQYYNGEERAKGNILERFSAQQFPDLHSELNLSSLELGDSALYFCASSSPVETQYFGPGTRLLVL.

V and J are TRBV20-1 and TRBJ2-3; 10 nucleotides line up with TRBD2. The germline V gene has CDR1 DFQATT and CDR2 SNEGSKA (reference sequence). V gave up 0 bases and J gave up 7 bases; unmatched junction bases: 16. This CDR3 spans 18 amino acids. Here the CDR3 DNA reads TGCAGTGCTAGAGATTGGAGCGAGCTAGCGGGAGTTGGTTATACGCAGTATTTT. Amino acids: CSARDWSELAGVGYTQYF.

The chain is built from TRBV2 and TRBJ2-1, with no clear D. This CDR3 is 13 amino acids long. V lost 3 bases and J lost 2, with 5 bases in between. Germline loops: CDR1 SNHLY, CDR2 FYNNEI. CDR3 amino acids: CASSEGPYNEQFF. The CDR3 DNA reads as TGTGCCAGCAGTGAGGGTCCCTACAATGAGCAGTTCTTC.

The chain recombines TRBV5-6 with TRBJ2-7; 13 bases line up with TRBD2. The CDR3 contains 15 residues. Germline V lookup: CDR1 SGHDT, CDR2 YYEEEE. Trimming removed 0 bases from V and 10 bases from J; junction bases left unmatched: 7. The CDR3 nucleotides are TGTGCCAGCAGCTTGGCCCTAGGACTAGCGGGAGATCAGTACTTC. Amino acids: CASSLALGLAGDQYF.